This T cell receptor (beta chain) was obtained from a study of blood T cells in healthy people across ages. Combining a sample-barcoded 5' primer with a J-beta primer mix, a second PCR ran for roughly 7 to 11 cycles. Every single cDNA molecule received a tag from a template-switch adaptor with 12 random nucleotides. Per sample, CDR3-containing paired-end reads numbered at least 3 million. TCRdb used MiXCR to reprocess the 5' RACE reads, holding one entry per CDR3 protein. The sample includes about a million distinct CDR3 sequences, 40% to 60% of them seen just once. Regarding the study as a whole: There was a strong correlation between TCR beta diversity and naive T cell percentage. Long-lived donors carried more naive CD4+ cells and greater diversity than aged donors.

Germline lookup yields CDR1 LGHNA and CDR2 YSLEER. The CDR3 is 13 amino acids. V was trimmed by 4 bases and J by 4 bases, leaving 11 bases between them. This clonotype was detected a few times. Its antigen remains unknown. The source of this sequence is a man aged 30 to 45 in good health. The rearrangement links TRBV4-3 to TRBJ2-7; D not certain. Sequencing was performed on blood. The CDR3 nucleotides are TGCGCCAGCAGCCGAGGTCCTCGGTACGAGCAGTACTTC. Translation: CASSRGPRYEQYF.